Sequencing of this T cell receptor beta chain was carried out in a study of T cell repertoires in cytomegalovirus infection. This clonotype showed up just a few times. TCRdb reprocessed the reads via MiXCR and lists one record per CDR3 protein. Of some 150,000 distinct CDR3 sequences in the sample, 23% were seen once. The receptor was derived from a human donor in good health (CMV status not recorded). Some clones in this sample may be carry-over from other donors' samples. Material: PBMCs.

The CDR3 loop reads CASSRMDRPNGELFF. In DNA, the CDR3 is TGTGCCAGCAGCCGCATGGACAGGCCGAACGGGGAGCTGTTTTTT. V and J are TRBV5-6 and TRBJ2-2; TRBD1 matches at 7 bases. Germline values: CDR1 SGHDT, CDR2 YYEEEE. The CDR3 spans 15 residues. The ends lost 4 bases at V and 7 bases at J; junction bases unmatched: 10.